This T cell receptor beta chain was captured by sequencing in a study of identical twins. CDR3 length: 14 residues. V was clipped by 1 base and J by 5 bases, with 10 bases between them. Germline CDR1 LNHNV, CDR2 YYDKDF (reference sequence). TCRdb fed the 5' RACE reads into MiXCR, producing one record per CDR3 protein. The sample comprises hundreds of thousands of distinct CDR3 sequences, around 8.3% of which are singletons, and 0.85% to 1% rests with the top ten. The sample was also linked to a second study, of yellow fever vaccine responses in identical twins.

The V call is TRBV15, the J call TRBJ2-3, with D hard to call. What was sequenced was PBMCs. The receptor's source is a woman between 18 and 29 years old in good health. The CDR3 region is CATSRGESRDTQYF. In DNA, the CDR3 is TGTGCCACCAGCAGAGGAGAATCCCGAGATACGCAGTATTTT. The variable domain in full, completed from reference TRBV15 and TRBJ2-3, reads DAMVIQNPRYQVTQFGKPVTLSCSQTLNHNVMYWYQQKSSQAPKLLFHYYDKDFNNEADTPDNFQSRRPNTSFCFLDIRSPGLGDTAMYLCATSRGESRDTQYFGPGTRLTVL.